This TCR beta chain derives from a study of blood T cells in healthy people across ages. General observations from the study: Possibly, changes in expanded clonotypes were confounded because donor CMV status was unknown.

Notes on this clonotype: What it recognizes is unknown.

Alongside a J-beta primer mix, a sample-barcoded 5' primer served in a second PCR lasting roughly 7 to 11 cycles. With 12 random nucleotides, a template-switch adaptor tagged each individual cDNA molecule. TCRdb redid the calling of the 5' RACE reads with MiXCR, one entry per CDR3 protein. Among roughly 680,000 distinct CDR3 sequences listed, 52% were seen once. The authors drew about 9.9 milliliters of peripheral blood from each donor. V lost 5 bases to trimming and J lost 8 bases, with 21 bases between them. Germline lookup yields CDR1 SGHTA and CDR2 FQGTGA. This CDR3 is built from 15 residues. The sequenced material came from blood. This chain connects TRBV7-3 to TRBJ1-2; D might be TRBD1 (6 bases). This receptor was obtained from a woman of 80 years or more in good health. Here the CDR3 DNA reads TGTGCCAGCAGCCCACTGGGGGGGGCTTCAGGAGGCTACACCTTC. Amino acids: CASSPLGGASGGYTF.